This note documents a single T cell receptor beta chain sequence. Its antigen is not known. The sample comes from a study of a mutant IDH1 vaccine in newly diagnosed glioma. Study information: Patients were started on vaccination 4-6 weeks after radiotherapy alone, or with temozolomide cycles. Treated patients were about 60% male, roughly 40% female, mean age about 43 years. Before enrollment, the patients had been treated with radiotherapy alone, temozolomide alone, or both together. Most of them had received both.

The time point: week 11, during vaccination. Each dose of the vaccine consisted of 300 ug of mutant IDH1 20-mer peptide, with topical imiquimod. Libraries were prepared by immunoSEQ multiplex PCR; TCRdb keeps only in-frame clonotypes and omits some of them. The sample contains roughly 120,000 clones, around 77% of which appear only once. V dropped 1 base and J dropped 5; count of bases not matched to a gene: 16. CDR3 length: 18 amino acids. Germline CDR1 MGHDK, CDR2 SYGVNS. General observations from the study: Vaccine-induced responses were seen in around 93% of patients, spanning several MHC alleles.

The TCR comes from a man between 40 and 49 years old with glioma. The J gene is TRBJ1-2, the V gene TRBV25-1, with TRBD1 identical over 7 bases. This specimen was PBMCs, taken from a glioma patient whose treatment included an IDH1 peptide vaccine. CDR3 DNA: TGTGCCAGCAGTGAATCCGACAGGGTAAAGTCGAGCGATTATGGCTACACCTTC. Translation: CASSESDRVKSSDYGYTF.